The sequence of this T cell receptor (beta chain) was determined in a study of control samples from healthy donors and cancer patients (dated by TCRdb to the early 2020s). Concerning this clone itself: Its binding antigen is unknown. The record has no base qualities; no much larger clone is one base away.

Library creation used the immunoSEQ multiplex PCR assay. TCRdb re-hosts the immuneACCESS table, in-frame sequences only. Its copies lack some clones; in the studies checked, an unresolved V gene accounts for under half of them, and the cause for the rest is not known. The sample has some 150,000 clones on record, 75% to 90% of them singletons. Over 4.5% of the sample goes to the ten largest clones. Germline trimming amounts to 4 bases on V and 3 bases on J, with 7 as the count of junction bases outside the gene matches. The cysteine opens and the phenylalanine closes a CDR3 of 14 amino acids. The kept DNA is CDR3 alone, 42 bases in frame from the first base. Taken from the germline V gene, the CDR1 and CDR2 loops are SGHRS and YFSETQ.

This sequence uses TRBV5-1 and TRBJ2-7, with 7 central nucleotides matching TRBD1. The receptor was isolated from a man younger than 40 in good health. The sample taken for sequencing was blood. CDR3 protein: CASSPSGGYYEQYF. The DNA sequence follows: TGCGCCAGCAGCCCCTCAGGGGGTTACTACGAGCAGTACTTC.